This T cell receptor (beta chain) was recovered during a study of shared T cell receptors in the human thymus. As concerns this clone: A junction boundary mismatches the germline segment, possibly from a read error. At the DNA level, this CDR3 is encoded by other sequences in the same sample as well.

Sequencing used immunoSEQ multiplex PCR; TCRdb keeps in-frame clones, though not all of them. In the table there are approximately 730,000 clones, 70% to 90% of which are singletons. CDR3 length: 15 residues. The germline CDR1 and CDR2 sequences are MNHNS and SASEGT. The sample also formed part of further work on human thymus T cells.

The sample consisted of thymocytes. The source of this sequence is a girl less than two years old with a congenital heart defect. The chain joins TRBV6-1 to TRBJ1-6; no reliable D call. The CDR3 DNA is TGTGCCAGCAGTGAGGTTACTATTGCGAATTCCCCCCTCCACTTT. It specifies CASSEVTIANSPLHF.